Listed below are T cell receptor beta chains from one sample, sequenced in a study of cytomegalovirus exposure and HLA in healthy donors. Sequenced by immunoSEQ multiplex PCR; TCRdb stores in-frame clones only, minus some. The data contain around 94,000 clones, more than 65% of them singletons. The sequencing input was PBMCs. Receptor source: a human donor in good health. The CDR3 runs from the conserved cysteine through the conserved F or W. Fields, in order: J gene, clone size, V gene, D gene, CDR3 DNA, CDR3 protein. A D gene is named only where the DNA matches it firmly. The size entry is marked missing in some rows and otherwise reads once, few, many or a size class.

>TRBJ2-2|NA|TRBV5-1|NA
TGCGCCAGCAGCTTGTCGGCAGGGGCCACCGGGGAGCTGTTTTTT
CASSLSAGATGELFF
>TRBJ1-5|NA|TRBV11-3|TRBD1
TGTGCCAGCAGGGGGACAGGGTTTAGGCAGCCCCAGCATTTT
CASRGTGFRQPQHF
>TRBJ1-2|NA|TRBV28|NA
TGTGCCAGCAGCCCAGACTATGGCTACACCTTC
CASSPDYGYTF
>TRBJ2-4|NA|TRBV7-2|NA
TGTGCCAGCAGCTTAGTCCAGGTTTCCAAAAACATTCAGTACTTC
CASSLVQVSKNIQYF
>TRBJ2-5|NA|TRBV28|TRBD2
TGTGCCAGCAGTTCAGGGACTAGTGAGGCGGCGGGGACCCAGTACTTC
CASSSGTSEAAGTQYF
>TRBJ2-7|NA|TRBV14|TRBD1
TGTGCCAGCAGCCAAGATGGACAGGGATGGTACGAGCAGTACTTC
CASSQDGQGWYEQYF
>TRBJ2-7|once|TRBV6-5|NA
TGTGCCAGCAGTGCGACAGTGAGCTCCTACGAGCAGTACTTC
CASSATVSSYEQYF
>TRBJ2-7|NA|TRBV6-6|TRBD1
TGTGCCAGCACCAGGACAGGGGGAGGATACGAGCAGTACTTC
CASTRTGGGYEQYF
>TRBJ1-2|NA|TRBV21-1|NA
TGTGCCAGCAGCAAGTCAGGGGGCTACACCTTC
CASSKSGGYTF
>TRBJ2-1|NA|TRBV5-1|NA
TGCGCCAGCAGCTTGGACATAGACTTGCCCCACAATGAGCAGTTCTTC
CASSLDIDLPHNEQFF
>TRBJ1-2|NA|TRBV7-9|NA
TGTGCCAGCAGCTTAAATCTAGGTACAGGCCAACTTTCCTATGGCTACACCTTC
CASSLNLGTGQLSYGYTF
>TRBJ2-1|NA|TRBV7-9|NA
TGTGCCAGCAGCTTACTCACTTACAATGAGCAGTTCTTC
CASSLLTYNEQFF
>TRBJ2-1|NA|TRBV6-5|TRBD1
TGTGCCAGCAGGCCGGGACAGGCCTACAATGAGCAGTTCTTC
CASRPGQAYNEQFF
>TRBJ2-7|NA|TRBV27|TRBD2
TGTGCCAGCACCTCGACCGGGACTAGCGGGCTCTACGAGCAGTACTTC
CASTSTGTSGLYEQYF
>TRBJ1-3|NA|TRBV6-5|NA
TGTGCCAGCAGCCAGGGACACCACTCTGGAAACACCATATATTTT
CASSQGHHSGNTIYF
>TRBJ1-2|NA|TRBV5-4|TRBD1
TGTGCCAGCAGCTCGGCGGGACAGGGAGGTGGCTACACCTTC
CASSSAGQGGGYTF
>TRBJ2-7|NA|TRBV7-9|NA
TGTGCCAGCAGCCCGATCCGGAGTTCCTACGAGCAGTACTTC
CASSPIRSSYEQYF
>TRBJ2-5|few|TRBV2|TRBD2
TGTGCCAGCAGTGGGACTAGCGGGATGACTGAGACCCAGTACTTC
CASSGTSGMTETQYF
>TRBJ2-5|NA|TRBV9|TRBD2
TGTGCCAGCAGCGTAGGCCTAGCGGGAGTAGGGGAGACCCAGTACTTC
CASSVGLAGVGETQYF
>TRBJ2-1|once|TRBV5-1|NA
TGCGCCAGCAGCTCCATAGCGTTCGCCTACAATGAGCAGTTCTTC
CASSSIAFAYNEQFF
>TRBJ2-2|NA|TRBV30|NA
TGTGCCTGGAGTGTACTTGGCACCGGGGAGCTGTTTTTT
CAWSVLGTGELFF
>TRBJ1-3|NA|TRBV14|NA
TGTGCCAGCAGCCATCTCCCGGCGGGGGACTCTGGAAACACCATATATTTT
CASSHLPAGDSGNTIYF
>TRBJ1-1|NA|TRBV6-1|NA
TGTGCCAGCATAACGGGACACCTGAACACTGAAGCTTTCTTT
CASITGHLNTEAFF
>TRBJ2-1|NA|TRBV7-7|TRBD2
TGTGCTAGCAGCTTGGGACTAGCGGGGAACAATGAGCAGTTCTTC
CASSLGLAGNNEQFF
>TRBJ2-1|NA|TRBV2|NA
TGTGCCAGCCGGAGACTAGTTAACGACAATGAGCAGTTCTTC
CASRRLVNDNEQFF
>TRBJ2-3|NA|TRBV9|NA
TGTGCCAGCAGCGTAGGGGTGTCAGGGGATACGCAGTATTTT
CASSVGVSGDTQYF
>TRBJ2-7|NA|TRBV7-2|NA
TGTGCCAGCAGCTTAAGCCAGGCCGAGAAGCAGTACTTC
CASSLSQAEKQYF
>TRBJ1-5|NA|TRBV30|TRBD1
TGTGCCTGGAGGCCGGGACAGGGGTCGAGTCGGAAGGATCAGCCCCAGCATTTT
CAWRPGQGSSRKDQPQHF
>TRBJ2-5|NA|TRBV7-9|NA
TGTGCCAGCAGCCTCTTACAGGAGACCCAGTACTTC
CASSLLQETQYF
>TRBJ1-1|once|TRBV4-2|TRBD1
TGTGCCAGCAGCCAAGATGGGACAGGGGTTAGCACTGAAGCTTTCTTT
CASSQDGTGVSTEAFF
>TRBJ1-1|NA|TRBV28|TRBD1
TGTGCCAGCAGTTCGACAGGGGGCCTAGCGAGAGGGAACACTGAAGCTTTCTTT
CASSSTGGLARGNTEAFF
>TRBJ1-5|few|TRBV27|TRBD1
TGTGCCAGCAGTTTATCGACAGGGGGCGGGGATCAGCCCCAGCATTTT
CASSLSTGGGDQPQHF
>TRBJ2-7|NA|TRBV29-1|NA
TGCAGCGTTGAATTCCAGACGACGGGCGAGCAGTACTTC
CSVEFQTTGEQYF
>TRBJ2-1|NA|TRBV11-2|TRBD1
TGTGCCAGCAGCTTACCCGGGACAGGGGACAATGAGCAGTTCTTC
CASSLPGTGDNEQFF
>TRBJ1-2|NA|TRBV11-3|NA
TGTGCCAGCAGCTTTTTACAGGGTAACTATGGCTACACCTTC
CASSFLQGNYGYTF
>TRBJ2-7|few|TRBV7-9|NA
TGTGCCAGCAGCTACCGGACAGACGAGCAGTACTTC
CASSYRTDEQYF
>TRBJ2-7|NA|TRBV28|NA
TGTGCCAGCAGTTCGTCAGGGGGGCCCACCTACGAGCAGTACTTC
CASSSSGGPTYEQYF